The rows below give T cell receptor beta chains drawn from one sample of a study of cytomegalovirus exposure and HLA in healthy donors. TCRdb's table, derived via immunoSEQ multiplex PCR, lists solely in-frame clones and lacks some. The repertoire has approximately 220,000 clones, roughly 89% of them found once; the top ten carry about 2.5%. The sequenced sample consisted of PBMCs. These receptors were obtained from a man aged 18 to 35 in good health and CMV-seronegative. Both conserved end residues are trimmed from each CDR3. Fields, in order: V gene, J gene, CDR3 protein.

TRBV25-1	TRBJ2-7	ASRGRQDPYEQY
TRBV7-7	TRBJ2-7	ASSYSVGLDEQY
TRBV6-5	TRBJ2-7	ASSRGGMGEQY
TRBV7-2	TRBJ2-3	ASSLSFVLRGLFTDTQY
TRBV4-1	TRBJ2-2	ASSQDLLGELF
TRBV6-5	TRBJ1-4	ASSYSRRWEEKLF
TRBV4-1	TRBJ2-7	ASSQDPVNEQY
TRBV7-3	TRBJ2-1	ASSSSGGPDEQF
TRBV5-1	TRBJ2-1	ASSRGGGMYNEQF
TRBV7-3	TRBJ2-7	ASSFGQGYYEQY
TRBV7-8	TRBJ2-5	ASSLGRLALQETQY
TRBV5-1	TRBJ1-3	ASSLWGGNSGNTIY
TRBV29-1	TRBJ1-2	SSQGLGGYT
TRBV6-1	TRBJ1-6	ASSEEPGGNSPLH
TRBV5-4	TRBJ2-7	ASSADGGAYEQY
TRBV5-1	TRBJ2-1	ASSFGRSSYNEQF
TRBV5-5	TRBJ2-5	ASGGTGTGGIETQY
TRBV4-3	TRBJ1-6	ASSQIQGAGNSPLH
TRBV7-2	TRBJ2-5	ASSRQGLRETQY
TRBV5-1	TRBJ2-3	ASSMRAGGPLGTDTQY
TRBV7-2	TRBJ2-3	ASSLAVWRGTDTQY
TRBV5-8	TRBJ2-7	ASRSTGDYEQY
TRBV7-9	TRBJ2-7	ASSLRDPGAGEQY
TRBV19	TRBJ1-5	ATNLEGGFNQPQH
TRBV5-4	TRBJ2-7	ASSLFGKGLEQY